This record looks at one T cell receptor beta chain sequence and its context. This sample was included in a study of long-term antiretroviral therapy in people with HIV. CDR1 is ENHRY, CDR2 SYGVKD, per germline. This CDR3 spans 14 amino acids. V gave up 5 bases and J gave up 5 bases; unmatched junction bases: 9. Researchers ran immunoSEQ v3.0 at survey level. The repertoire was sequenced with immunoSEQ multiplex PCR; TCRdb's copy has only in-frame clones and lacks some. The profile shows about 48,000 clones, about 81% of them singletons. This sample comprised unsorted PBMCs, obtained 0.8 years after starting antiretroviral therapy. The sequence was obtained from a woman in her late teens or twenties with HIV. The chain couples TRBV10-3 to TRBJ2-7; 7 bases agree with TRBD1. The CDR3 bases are TGTGCCATCAGTCTTGACAGGGATCTGAACGAGCAGTACTTC. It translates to CAISLDRDLNEQYF.